The 8 T cell receptor beta chains below all came from one sample that was sequenced in a study of shared clonotypes between healthy human individuals. Assay: immunoSEQ multiplex PCR; the TCRdb copy retains only in-frame clones and omits some. Among some 1,400,000 clones listed, 95% to 97% were seen once. Material: naive CD4+ T cells sorted from blood. The sample's subset: CD45RA+ positively selected. The receptors were sampled from a young man in good health.

In its sample, this clone was seen once. Here the CDR3 DNA reads TGTGCCAGCAGCCCCGGACAGGTCCAAGAGACCCAGTACTTC. It specifies CASSPGQVQETQYF. The rearrangement joins TRBV9 to TRBJ2-5, with 7 bases fitting TRBD1. Germline loops: CDR1 SGDLS, CDR2 YYNGEE. The CDR3 covers 14 residues. V trimming: 4 bases; J trimming: 1 base; junction bases outside the gene matches: 4. Looking up the rest from reference TRBV9 and TRBJ2-5 gives the full variable domain: DSGVTQTPKHLITATGQRVTLRCSPRSGDLSVYWYQQSLDQGLQFLIQYYNGEERAKGNILERFSAQQFPDLHSELNLSSLELGDSALYFCASSPGQVQETQYFGPGTRLLVL.

This chain uses TRBV6-1 with TRBJ2-1; no definite D call. V was pared by 6 bases and J by 9 bases, with 9 bases between. From germline, CDR1 is MNHNS and CDR2 SASEGT. CDR3 size: 11 residues. The CDR3 here is CASRAAGEQFF. The CDR3 nucleotides read TGTGCCAGCAGAGCAGCAGGTGAGCAGTTCTTC.

This chain connects TRBV27 to TRBJ2-1, with TRBD2 matching over 9 bases. Germline assignment: CDR1 MNHEY and CDR2 SMNVEV (reference sequence). The CDR3 extends over 16 amino acids. J gave up 0 bases and V 6 bases, and 6 bases lay outside the gene matches. In DNA form, the CDR3 reads TGTGCCAGCAGCTCTACTAGCGGGCCCTCCTACAATGAGCAGTTCTTC. Residues: CASSSTSGPSYNEQFF.

The V and J genes are TRBV6-1 and TRBJ1-2, with unresolved D. The CDR3 extends over 13 amino acids. Per germline, CDR1 MNHNS and CDR2 SASEGT. V was cut by 7 bases and J by 0 bases, with 9 bases left in between. CDR3 DNA sequence: TGTGCCAGCAAAGGCCCAGCTAACTATGGCTACACCTTC. This gives the protein CASKGPANYGYTF.

The chain employs TRBV7-2 and TRBJ1-2; TRBD1 might be the D (6 bases). Germline CDR1 reads SGHTA; CDR2 reads FQGNSA. The CDR3 extends over 13 amino acids. Trimming removed 5 bases at V and 8 bases at J, with 15 bases between. CDR3: CASSQQTGYGYTF. CDR3 DNA: TGTGCCAGCAGCCAACAAACAGGGTACGGCTACACCTTC.

This chain links TRBV28 with TRBJ2-1; tentatively, D is TRBD2 (7 bases). Trimming took off 5 bases at V and 4 bases at J, with 18 bases between the two ends. Germline V gives CDR1 MDHEN, CDR2 SYDVKM. This CDR3 has 16 residues. The CDR3 DNA follows: TGTGCCAGCAGTGAACTCCTAGGGGGGGGTTACAATGAGCAGTTCTTC. Translation: CASSELLGGGYNEQFF.

V gene TRBV10-3 combines with J gene TRBJ2-5; the D is unclear. The CDR3 length is 14 residues. Trimming removed 2 bases at V and 1 base at J, with 8 bases between. Germline V gives CDR1 ENHRY, CDR2 SYGVKD. The CDR3 loop is CAISENSLQETQYF. The CDR3 coding sequence is TGTGCCATCAGTGAGAACAGCCTCCAAGAGACCCAGTACTTC.

The chain combines TRBV27 with TRBJ2-7; 9 bases match TRBD2. The length of the CDR3 is 13 residues. Germline-derived CDR1 and CDR2 are MNHEY and SMNVEV (reference sequence). V gave up 6 bases and J gave up 4 bases; unmatched junction bases: 4. For the CDR3, the DNA is TGTGCCAGCAGGGAGCTAGCGGGATACGAGCAGTACTTC. Residues: CASRELAGYEQYF.